Following are 14 T cell receptor beta chains from one sample sequenced in a study of regulatory T cells in long-lasting Graves disease. Time point here: persistent/refractory GD, antithyroid drugs over 5 years with positive TRAb. PBMC RNA was the source of the TCR library. CDR3 regions were amplified by Arm-PCR using iRepertoire HTBI primers to build TCR beta libraries. TCRdb passed the multiplex PCR reads through MiXCR, listing each CDR3 protein once. Here the sample spans roughly 360,000 distinct CDR3 sequences, roughly 25% being singletons. Sequencing was performed on peripheral blood mononuclear cells (PBMCs), taken when the disease was refractory, from a patient treated with antithyroid drugs. All receptors derive from a woman aged 40 to 50 with Graves disease.

On this clonotype itself: A much larger clone is a single base away; this may be a read error. J is TRBJ2-7 and V is TRBV24-1; no clear D. This CDR3 region has 13 residues. Germline-derived CDR1 and CDR2 are KGHDR and SFDVKD. Trimming removed 4 bases from V and 0 bases from J, with 6 bases in between. CDR3 sequence reads: CATSDGNSYEQYF. In DNA form, the CDR3 reads TGTGCCACCAGTGACGGAAACTCCTACGAGCAGTACTTC.

Remarks on this clonotype: A much more abundant neighbour one base away suggests this may be a read error. The chain joins TRBV11-3 to TRBJ2-2, with D unresolved. V lost 10 bases and J 3 bases, leaving 12 bases between the germline ends. The germline V gene encodes CDR1 SGHNT and CDR2 YENEEA. The CDR3 consists of 13 residues. Here the CDR3 reads CANSSLDTGELFF. The CDR3 bases are TGTGCCAACTCGTCCCTCGACACCGGGGAGCTGTTTTTT.

This clonotype occurred many times. This sequence joins TRBV6-5 and TRBJ1-1; TRBD1 might be the D (5 bases). The CDR3 is 11 residues long. V shed 2 bases and J shed 10 bases, with 8 bases lying between them. CDR1 and CDR2 (germline): MNHEY, SVGAGI. CDR3 loop: CASSYPGTAFF. CDR3 in DNA: TGTGCCAGCAGTTACCCGGGGACAGCTTTCTTT.

In its sample, this clonotype was seen a few times. The V gene is TRBV7-3, the J gene TRBJ2-7; tentatively, D is TRBD1 or TRBD2 (6 bases each). The CDR3 is 15 amino acids. The V end was cut by 1 base, the J end by 4 bases, with 14 bases between. From germline, CDR1 is SGHTA and CDR2 FQGTGA. CDR3 loop: CASSLMGGEGYEQYF. In nucleotides, the CDR3 is TGTGCCAGCAGCTTAATGGGGGGCGAGGGATACGAGCAGTACTTC.

The chain joins TRBV28 to TRBJ2-7, with 9 bases identical to TRBD2. Trimming at V came to 6 bases and at J to 2 bases, leaving 8 bases not matched to a gene. CDR1 and CDR2 from the germline V gene are MDHEN and SYDVKM. The length of the CDR3 is 15 residues. The CDR3 reads CASSQSSGKTYEQYF. The CDR3 nucleotides are TGTGCCAGCAGCCAATCTAGCGGGAAGACCTACGAGCAGTACTTC.

This clonotype was observed many times. The chain uses TRBV15 and TRBJ1-1, with D unresolved. The CDR3 extends over 15 amino acids. Trimming removed 1 base from V and 2 bases from J, with 11 bases in between. Germline CDR1 reads LNHNV; CDR2 reads YYDKDF (reference sequence). This CDR3 reads CATSRGNNRNTEAFF. CDR3 coding DNA: TGTGCCACCAGCAGAGGCAACAACCGTAACACTGAAGCTTTCTTT.

This clonotype was detected many times. The chain recombines TRBV19 with TRBJ1-1; D perhaps matches TRBD1 (6 bases). V gave up 4 bases and J gave up 6 bases, with 12 bases separating them. The CDR3 has 13 residues. Per the germline V gene, CDR1 is LNHDA and CDR2 is SQIVND (reference sequence). CDR3 DNA: TGTGCCAGTAGTAAGGGGGGTTGGTCTGAAGCTTTCTTT. As protein: CASSKGGWSEAFF.

This clonotype has just a few counts. V usage is TRBV12-3 or TRBV12-4 and J usage is TRBJ1-3; D is uncertain. V lost 6 bases and J lost 0, with 12 bases in between. CDR3 length: 15 residues. The CDR3 reads CASRPRSYSGNTIYF. The CDR3 DNA reads TGTGCCAGCAGGCCTAGGAGCTACTCTGGAAACACCATATATTTT.

This clonotype was observed many times. This chain joins TRBV25-1 and TRBJ1-5; D is perhaps TRBD1 (5 bases). Trimming removed 2 bases at V and 7 bases at J, with 12 bases between. The germline gives CDR1 MGHDK, CDR2 SYGVNS. The CDR3 sequence is 14 residues long. The CDR3 sequence: CASSERGEGQPQHF. CDR3 DNA sequence: TGTGCCAGCAGTGAAAGAGGGGAGGGACAGCCCCAGCATTTT.

At least ten counts were recorded for this clonotype. The chain recombines TRBV27 with TRBJ1-1; weak D call: TRBD1 (6 bases). Trimming pared 3 bases from V and 10 bases from J, leaving 15 bases between. This CDR3 region has 13 residues. Germline assignment: CDR1 MNHEY and CDR2 SMNVEV (reference sequence). CDR3: CASSFGFGGRAFF. The CDR3 bases are TGTGCCAGCAGTTTTGGTTTCGGGGGGCGAGCTTTCTTT.

The table lists this clonotype with many counts. CDR3 protein: CSVEGTGNNEKLFF. The CDR3 DNA reads as TGCAGCGTTGAAGGGACAGGAAATAATGAAAAACTGTTTTTT. This chain uses TRBV29-1 with TRBJ1-4; 7 bases match TRBD1. The CDR3 spans 14 residues. J gave up 4 bases and V 1 base, and 3 bases lay outside the gene matches. CDR1 and CDR2 from the germline V gene are SQVTM and ANQGSEA.

This clonotype was picked up many times. This chain links TRBV7-8 with TRBJ1-5; D is unclear. Germline V CDR1 and CDR2: SGHVS, FQNEAQ. The V end lost 5 bases, the J end lost 7 bases, and 21 bases lay between the germline ends. This CDR3 is built from 16 residues. CDR3 bases: TGTGCCAGCAGCACAGAGACTCTCGGGTCTAGGCAGCCCCAGCATTTT. Translated, it gives CASSTETLGSRQPQHF.

This clonotype has a count of ten or more. The chain is built from TRBV25-1 and TRBJ2-7; no reliable D call. There are 13 residues in the CDR3. Trimming shortened V by 1 base and J by 4 bases, and 8 bases separated the two germline ends. CDR1 and CDR2 from the germline V gene are MGHDK and SYGVNS. Written as DNA, the CDR3 is TGTGCCAGCAGTGAATTGGGTGCTTACGAGCAGTACTTC. Its protein product is CASSELGAYEQYF.

J is TRBJ1-1 and V is TRBV19, with D maybe TRBD1 (6 bases). Between the trimmed V and J ends, which lost 7 bases and 0 bases, there was a span of 12 bases. This CDR3 is built from 14 residues. Germline V gene sequence: CDR1 LNHDA, CDR2 SQIVND (reference sequence). CDR3 region: CASIPQGMNTEAFF. The CDR3 coding sequence is TGTGCCAGTATCCCACAGGGAATGAACACTGAAGCTTTCTTT.